The 20 T cell receptor beta chains in this list originate from one sample, sequenced in a study of response to subunit inactivated influenza vaccine. TCRdb passed the RT-PCR reads through MiXCR, listing each CDR3 protein once. This sample carries fewer than 600,000 distinct CDR3 sequences, around 7.9% of them seen once, and the ten largest clones take roughly 13%. This material consisted of PBMCs from blood, taken around 25 months after vaccination. The receptor set was obtained from a man aged 45 to 70 who received an inactivated influenza vaccine.

The V and J genes are TRBV6-2 or TRBV6-3 and TRBJ2-1; TRBD2 matches at 9 bases. The V segment lost 6 bases and the J segment 6 bases; nucleotides outside the gene matches: 0. CDR3 length: 12 residues. The germline V gene has CDR1 MNHEY and CDR2 SVGEGT. CDR3 protein: CASRTSGNEQFF. The CDR3, as DNA: TGTGCCAGCAGGACTAGCGGCAATGAGCAGTTCTTC.

The table lists this clonotype with many counts. The chain is built from TRBV9 and TRBJ2-5, with TRBD1 as a possible D gene (6 bases). V lost 7 bases and J 2 bases, leaving 15 bases between the germline ends. Looked up from germline, CDR1 is SGDLS and CDR2 is YYNGEE. The CDR3 totals 14 residues. Here the CDR3 reads CASARDTFQETQYF. The CDR3 DNA is TGTGCCAGCGCCCGGGACACCTTTCAAGAGACCCAGTACTTC.

This clonotype occurred a few times. The V gene is TRBV15, the J gene TRBJ1-2; D unclear. Looked up from germline, CDR1 is LNHNV and CDR2 is YYDKDF (reference sequence). The CDR3 spans 11 residues. V shed 0 bases and J shed 7 bases, with 3 bases lying between them. As DNA, the CDR3 is TGTGCCACCAGCAGAGAAAGTGGCTACACCTTC. This encodes CATSRESGYTF.

The chain has TRBV29-1 and TRBJ2-2; D tentatively fits TRBD1 or TRBD2 (6 bases each). The CDR3 covers 16 residues. The germline V and J ends were trimmed by 4 bases and 4 bases, with 19 bases remaining between them. The germline CDR1 and CDR2 sequences are SQVTM and ANQGSEA. CDR3 sequence reads: CSVGTFGGGITGELFF. For the CDR3, the DNA is TGCAGCGTTGGGACTTTTGGAGGGGGTATCACCGGGGAGCTGTTTTTT.

This clonotype showed up just a few times. The chain employs TRBV20-1 and TRBJ2-3; the match to TRBD2 covers 12 bases. Germline V gives CDR1 DFQATT, CDR2 SNEGSKA (reference sequence). The CDR3 sequence is 19 residues long. Trimming removed 1 base from V and 5 bases from J; junction bases left unmatched: 16. The CDR3 bases are TGCAGTGCTAGAGTCAGTGTGGGGACTAGCGGGCTATTGGGAGATACGCAGTATTTT. It translates to CSARVSVGTSGLLGDTQYF.

This clonotype was detected a few times. The chain recombines TRBV20-1 with TRBJ1-6; 10 positions match TRBD1. This CDR3 comprises 16 residues. Germline CDR1 reads DFQATT; CDR2 reads SNEGSKA (reference sequence). The J segment lost 6 bases and the V segment lost 2 bases, leaving 7 bases of the junction unmatched. Here the CDR3 DNA reads TGCAGTGCTAGACATAGCGGACAGGGGGGTAATTCACCCCTCCACTTT. It is translated as CSARHSGQGGNSPLHF.

A few counts support this clonotype. The rearrangement links TRBV7-8 to TRBJ1-3; possibly TRBD1 for D (6 bases). Germline-derived CDR1 and CDR2 are SGHVS and FQNEAQ. The CDR3 sequence is 14 residues long. The V end lost 2 bases, the J end lost 2 bases, and 7 bases lay between the germline ends. The CDR3 protein is CASSLPGAGNTIYF. CDR3 nucleotides: TGTGCCAGCAGCTTACCAGGGGCTGGAAACACCATATATTTT.

In this sample, this clonotype turned up many times. V usage is TRBV20-1 and J usage is TRBJ2-1; 8 nucleotides agree with TRBD2. Trimming took 2 bases from V and 5 from J; bases not matched to a gene: 11. Germline lookup yields CDR1 DFQATT and CDR2 SNEGSKA (reference sequence). This CDR3 region has 16 residues. CDR3 nucleotides: TGCAGTGCTAGAAACCCCGGGGGGGCCAGACACAATGAGCAGTTCTTC. Translated: CSARNPGGARHNEQFF.

This clonotype has more than one count but fewer than ten. The chain has TRBV7-9 and TRBJ2-3, with TRBD2 as a possible D gene (6 bases). CDR1 is SEHNR and CDR2 is FQNEAQ in the germline V gene (reference sequence). The germline V and J ends were trimmed by 6 bases and 2 bases, with 15 bases remaining between them. The CDR3 consists of 15 residues. As DNA, the CDR3 is TGTGCCAGCAGGGCTTTGGGACTCCTCACAGATACGCAGTATTTT. Its translation is CASRALGLLTDTQYF.

This clonotype was recorded a few times. The chain has TRBV5-1 and TRBJ2-1; TRBD2 aligns across 8 bases. Germline V gives CDR1 SGHRS, CDR2 YFSETQ. The CDR3 sequence is 15 residues long. V dropped 4 bases and J dropped 2; count of bases not matched to a gene: 5. CDR3 nucleotides: TGCGCCAGCAGCCGGATAGCGGGGACCTACAATGAGCAGTTCTTC. Translated: CASSRIAGTYNEQFF.

In its sample, this clonotype was seen many times. CDR3 sequence: CASSLNPTGDEQYF. The CDR3 DNA follows: TGTGCCAGCAGTCTTAATCCGACAGGGGACGAGCAGTACTTC. The chain links TRBV27 to TRBJ2-7; 8 bases map to TRBD1. The CDR3 has 14 amino acids. The germline V gene has CDR1 MNHEY and CDR2 SMNVEV (reference sequence). Germline trimming cut 5 bases from V and 5 bases from J; bases unmatched to any gene: 8.

This clonotype was found a few times. CDR3 sequence: CASSAPIQGWEETQYF. DNA for the CDR3: TGTGCCAGCAGTGCACCCATACAGGGTTGGGAAGAGACCCAGTACTTC. J is TRBJ2-5 and V is TRBV12-3 or TRBV12-4; maybe TRBD1 (6 bases). V lost 5 bases and J lost 3, with 19 bases in between. The CDR3 is made up of 16 amino acids.

The chain couples TRBV5-1 to TRBJ2-5; 11 bases are shared with TRBD2. The germline V gene encodes CDR1 SGHRS and CDR2 YFSETQ. The CDR3 runs 23 residues. V gave up 4 bases and J gave up 3 bases; unmatched junction bases: 29. The CDR3 DNA follows: TGCGCCAGCAGCCCACCTCAGTACCGCTGGGTCCGCGGACTAGCGGGTGGCGAAGAGACCCAGTACTTC. Translation: CASSPPQYRWVRGLAGGEETQYF.

The chain employs TRBV5-1 and TRBJ2-7, with unresolved D. The CDR3 spans 13 residues. Germline loops: CDR1 SGHRS, CDR2 YFSETQ. With 0 bases removed from V and 6 bases from J, the gap between germline ends came to 10 bases. The CDR3 bases are TGCGCCAGCAGCTTGGCCGATCCCTCCGAGCAGTACTTC. It specifies CASSLADPSEQYF.

This clonotype has a count of ten or more. A read error may produce the germline difference seen at one junction end. CDR3 coding DNA: TGTGCCAGCAGACCCGGGACAGGGGGGGGAGCTGCCTTC. It translates to CASRPGTGGGAAF. The V gene is TRBV28, the J gene TRBJ2-7; 11 positions match TRBD1. This CDR3 region has 13 residues. Germline V gives CDR1 MDHEN, CDR2 SYDVKM.

The V and J genes are TRBV6-2 or TRBV6-3 and TRBJ2-3; 9 bases match TRBD2. This CDR3 has 17 amino acids. From germline, CDR1 is MNHEY and CDR2 SVGEGT. Germline trimming cut 5 bases from V and 2 bases from J; bases unmatched to any gene: 11. This CDR3 is CASSRGLARQATDTQYF. The CDR3 DNA reads as TGTGCCAGCAGTCGCGGACTAGCGCGACAAGCCACAGATACGCAGTATTTT.

The chain has TRBV9 and TRBJ2-5; TRBD2 might be the D (5 bases). Trimming removed 3 bases at V and 4 bases at J, with 10 bases between. Per the germline V gene, CDR1 is SGDLS and CDR2 is YYNGEE. CDR3 size: 13 residues. CDR3 region: CASSGGSAETQYF. The CDR3 region has the DNA TGTGCCAGCAGCGGAGGGTCTGCAGAGACCCAGTACTTC.

This sequence joins TRBV20-1 and TRBJ1-4; D is possibly TRBD1 (6 bases). Germline V CDR1 and CDR2: DFQATT, SNEGSKA (reference sequence). The CDR3 is made up of 13 amino acids. V shed 3 bases and J shed 5 bases, with 10 bases lying between them. CDR3 DNA sequence: TGCAGTGCTAGGGACAGAGGGAATGAAAAACTGTTTTTT. This encodes CSARDRGNEKLFF.

This clonotype appeared many times. The rearrangement links TRBV3-1 to TRBJ2-2; maybe TRBD1 (6 bases). CDR1 LGHDT and CDR2 YNNKEL come from the germline V gene (reference sequence). Deletions cut 1 base from V and 7 bases from J, with 16 bases between. The CDR3 loop spans 16 amino acids. The CDR3 is CASSQVRGGAIGELFF. The CDR3 DNA sequence: TGTGCCAGCAGCCAAGTCCGTGGGGGCGCGATCGGGGAGCTGTTTTTT.

The table lists this clonotype with a few counts. This sequence joins TRBV12-3 or TRBV12-4 and TRBJ2-5, with 11 bases lining up with TRBD2. The CDR3 loop spans 16 amino acids. The J segment lost 0 bases and the V segment lost 1 base, leaving 1 base of the junction unmatched. The CDR3 region is CASSLGGLADQETQYF. The CDR3 nucleotides read TGTGCCAGCAGTTTAGGGGGACTAGCGGACCAAGAGACCCAGTACTTC.